Sequencing of this T cell receptor (beta chain) was carried out in a study of T cells in Graves' hyperthyroidism and ophthalmopathy (dated by TCRdb to the late 2010s). Looking at the study overall: Peripheral blood samples were taken at the time of initial diagnosis, prior to any treatment. TCR V-J signatures able to tell the groups apart were searched for in a discovery cohort of approximately 95 patients, of whom 43 had Graves' ophthalmopathy and more than 55 had stable Graves' hyperthyroidism. Prospective prediction of ophthalmopathy was tested in an independent validation cohort of 18 hyperthyroidism patients and 17 patients who later progressed to ophthalmopathy. The approximately 95 discovery patients were divided at random into training and test sets in a 7:3 ratio. In several Graves' hyperthyroidism patients, the study also compared T-cell repertoires from thyroid tissue with T-cell repertoires from blood. After blood sampling, hyperthyroidism patients were treated with methimazole at a starting dose of 30 mg daily, and ophthalmopathy patients were treated with high-dose intravenous methylprednisolone. According to the paper, TCR Vbeta CDR3 sequencing was carried out on some 130 peripheral blood samples, which came from over 40 ophthalmopathy, under 80 hyperthyroidism and roughly 17 progressor patients.

V is reduced by 3 bases and J by 3 bases, leaving a spacing of 17 bases between them. Spanning cysteine to phenylalanine, the CDR3 consists of 16 amino acids. The only DNA kept is the CDR3, 48 bases in frame from the first base. CDR1 and CDR2, per the germline V gene, are SGHAT and FQNNGV. General study outcomes and caveats: Sample size was not statistically predetermined, and investigators were not blinded to group allocation. Blood samples also contained most of the expanded thyroid clonotypes (frequency above 0.001), which suggests that blood repertoires may reflect thyroid immune responses. A 13 V-J signature model separated ophthalmopathy from stable hyperthyroidism, with around 90% sensitivity and around 84% specificity in cross-validation and 80%/75% in testing. In validation, the model predicted progression to ophthalmopathy a median of around six months before onset, with approximately 68% sensitivity and 72.22% specificity.

The TCR beta CDR3 regions were amplified from RNA transcripts. The TCR CDR3 was subjected to a first round of RT-PCR using the HTBI primer set and the Qiagen OneStep RT-PCR kit. Libraries were constructed in a second round of multiplex PCR, after which size selection and purification were performed. Libraries were sequenced paired-end with 100 bp reads on an Illumina HiSeq2000. Concerning the study's data processing: SOAPnuke was used to process the raw data, removing reads that contained adapters or uncalled bases, had a mean Phred below 15, or lacked an exact match to the constant primer or identifier. High-quality paired reads were merged using COPE v1.2.5, and each unique nucleotide sequence was defined as a clonotype. Clonotypes were aligned to IMGT TRBV, TRBD and TRBJ reference segments using MiTCR v1.1. Only V-J combinations with frequency above 0.0001, covering 98% to 99.2% of repertoires, were analysed. The TCS score was defined as F50 (clonal expansion) divided by E x V (chaos), with BLOSUM62-based TCRdist calculated between CDR3 peptides within each V-J. Welch's t-statistics and random forest reduced some 510 V-J features to fewer than 15, which were used in a naive Bayes classifier (R e1071). TCRdb reanalyzed the raw reads on its own, using fastp at Q25 for trimming and MiXCR for clone calling, and kept in-frame beta chains. Each entry is one CDR3 protein sequence, shown with its most common DNA and genes. The V and J calls follow TCRdb's processing rather than the paper's. The sample table records some 570,000 distinct CDR3 sequences; approximately 15% of these occur just once. The ten most abundant clones make up more than 6% of the sample.

In the ophthalmopathy patients, disease was moderately to severely active, with a Clinical Activity Score of 3 or more, a NOSPECS grade of 4 or more, and a duration of less than 3 months. Any patient with an uncontrolled infection, another autoimmune disease, pregnancy or lactation was excluded. Diagnoses were based on clinical symptoms, serum thyroxine and TRAb, thyroid ultrasound and orbital computed tomography. Ficoll-Paque density gradient centrifugation was used to isolate PBMCs from approximately 11 ml of fresh peripheral blood. Total RNA was extracted with Trizol reagent, and quality was checked on an Agilent 2100 Bioanalyzer. This clonotype has a count of ten or more. There is no known antigen for this receptor. No clone much larger than this one lies a single base away; base qualities are absent.

The sequence is built from TRBV11-2 and TRBJ1-1; the D gene is possibly TRBD1, with 5 bases matching. This receptor was identified in a woman younger than 30 with Graves' ophthalmopathy. The sample taken for sequencing was blood. The CDR3 protein: CASSFAPGRGDTEAFF. The DNA reads TGTGCCAGCAGCTTTGCCCCAGGGCGAGGTGACACTGAAGCTTTCTTT.